Given below is one TCR beta chain in context. Antigen specificity is unknown. The CDR3 spans 16 residues. The V end lost 1 base, the J end lost 2 bases, and 12 bases lay between the germline ends. The germline gives CDR1 SGHVS, CDR2 FQNEAQ. The data stem from a study of T cell repertoires in cytomegalovirus infection. TCRdb reanalysed the reads using MiXCR and keeps one entry per CDR3 protein. The data show fewer than 1,000,000 distinct CDR3 sequences, about 33% seen once. This specimen consisted of cultured CD8+ T cells from PBMCs, obtained from culture after CMV antigen stimulation. The clonotype comes from a human donor in good health (CMV status not recorded). Some clones in this sample may be carry-over from other donors' samples. This chain connects TRBV7-8 to TRBJ2-1; D uncertain. DNA for the CDR3: TGTGCCAGCAGCTTAGTCGGTAACGATCCCTACAATGAGCAGTTCTTC. This gives the protein CASSLVGNDPYNEQFF.